This T cell receptor (beta chain) appears in the sequencing data of a study of blood T cell repertoires in COVID-19. Study context: PBMCs, B-cell-depleted T cells, or T cells provided the cDNA or gDNA that made up the material.

As processed by the authors: The authors estimated nucleated cell counts from reference gene primer amplification. Produced via immunoSEQ multiplex PCR; TCRdb's table is partial and in-frame only. The DNA was the basis for D and trimming; V, J and clone size are from that table. The sample shows tens of thousands of clones, about 80% of them seen only once. Germline V gene sequence: CDR1 SGHNT, CDR2 YYREEE (reference sequence). The CDR3 totals 15 residues. Losses at the gene ends were 5 bases for V and 2 bases for J; bases not matched to a gene: 7. This TCR was recovered from a man in his 60s with active or convalescent COVID-19. Sequencing input: peripheral blood. This rearrangement joins TRBV5-4 to TRBJ2-3, with 8 positions matching TRBD1. The CDR3 bases are TGTGCCAGCAGAGCCAGGGGGCCCTCCACAGATACGCAGTATTTT. This translates into CASRARGPSTDTQYF.